The 16 T cell receptor beta chains below were found in one sample sequenced in a study of T cells in Graves' hyperthyroidism and ophthalmopathy. RNA transcripts were the template for amplifying TCR beta CDR3 regions. HTBI primers were used for first-round RT-PCR of the TCR CDR3. TCRdb called the multiplex PCR reads again in MiXCR, with one record for every CDR3 protein. The sample consists of more than 250,000 distinct CDR3 sequences, around 15% of them appearing once. The specimen sequenced was blood. The receptor set was obtained from a woman aged 50 to 60 with Graves' hyperthyroidism that later progressed to Graves' ophthalmopathy.

This chain connects TRBV6-1 to TRBJ1-4, with D uncertain. The germline V and J ends were trimmed by 4 bases and 0 bases, with 9 bases remaining between them. The CDR3 has 15 residues. CDR1 is MNHNS, CDR2 SASEGT, per germline. CDR3: CASSGTLATNEKLFF. CDR3 in DNA: TGTGCCAGCAGTGGAACCCTCGCAACTAATGAAAAACTGTTTTTT.

There are many counts of this clonotype. The chain carries TRBV2 and TRBJ2-1; 12 bases agree with TRBD2. V gave up 6 bases and J gave up 2 bases; unmatched junction bases: 5. The CDR3 consists of 16 residues. Germline CDR1 SNHLY, CDR2 FYNNEI. CDR3 region: CASRGTSGYPYNEQFF. CDR3 in DNA: TGTGCCAGCAGAGGGACTAGCGGGTATCCCTACAATGAGCAGTTCTTC. The variable domain in full, with the rest retrieved from reference TRBV2 and TRBJ2-1, is EPEVTQTPSHQVTQMGQEVILRCVPISNHLYFYWYRQILGQKVEFLVSFYNNEISEKSEIFDDQFSVERPDGSNFTLKIRSTKLEDSAMYFCASRGTSGYPYNEQFFGPGTRLTVL.

The sample holds many counts of this clonotype. This sequence joins TRBV28 and TRBJ1-1; D may be TRBD1 (6 bases). Trimming pared 9 bases from V and 1 base from J, leaving 18 bases between. CDR3 size: 15 residues. CDR1 and CDR2 (germline): MDHEN, SYDVKM. CDR3 region: CASSAGQPSNTEAFF. The CDR3 DNA reads TGTGCCAGTAGTGCAGGACAGCCCTCGAACACTGAAGCTTTCTTT.

This clonotype was observed at least ten times. CDR3 in DNA: TGTGCCAGCGGCCGGGGCTTGAACACTGAAGCTTTCTTT. This gives the protein CASGRGLNTEAFF. This chain links TRBV13 with TRBJ1-1; TRBD1 is a possible D gene (5 bases). The CDR3 runs 13 residues. V gave up 8 bases and J gave up 0 bases, with 10 bases separating them. The germline V gene has CDR1 PRHDT and CDR2 FYEKMQ (reference sequence).

This clonotype has ten or more counts. The chain employs TRBV28 and TRBJ2-1; 11 bases fit TRBD2. CDR3 length equals 16 residues. Per the germline V gene, CDR1 is MDHEN and CDR2 is SYDVKM. V dropped 5 bases and J dropped 4; count of bases not matched to a gene: 7. CDR3 region: CASSISGTSGYNEQFF. The CDR3 bases are TGTGCCAGCAGTATCTCCGGGACTAGCGGATACAATGAGCAGTTCTTC.

This clonotype was counted many times. This chain uses TRBV18 with TRBJ2-7; 8 positions match TRBD2. Trimming cost V 5 bases and J 2 bases; bases outside gene matches: 5. The CDR3 runs to 14 residues. Per germline, CDR1 KGHSH and CDR2 LQKENI. The CDR3: CASSRAGATYEQYF. CDR3 in DNA: TGTGCCAGCTCAAGAGCGGGAGCAACCTACGAGCAGTACTTC.

This clonotype turned up a few times. This chain joins TRBV29-1 and TRBJ1-2; TRBD1 aligns across 8 bases. The V gene end was trimmed by 3 bases and the J gene end by 6 bases; junction bases not matched to a gene: 9. The germline V gene has CDR1 SQVTM and CDR2 ANQGSEA. The CDR3 runs to 14 residues. The DNA of the CDR3 is TGCAGCGTTGATATGTCGGGACAGGTTAATGGCTACACCTTC. It codes for CSVDMSGQVNGYTF.

The genes are TRBV4-1 and TRBJ1-1, with D possibly being TRBD1 (5 bases). Germline V gene data show CDR1 as MGHRA and CDR2 as YSYEKL. Trimming left V 2 bases short and J 8 bases short, with 6 bases between. This CDR3 spans 11 amino acids. CDR3 loop: CASSQSGEAFF. The CDR3 nucleotides are TGCGCCAGCAGCCAATCAGGGGAAGCTTTCTTT.

This clonotype has a count of ten or more. The V gene is TRBV2, the J gene TRBJ1-5; D gene uncertain. The CDR3 totals 15 residues. Looked up from germline, CDR1 is SNHLY and CDR2 is FYNNEI. Trimming left V 2 bases short and J 0 bases short, with 8 bases between. CDR3 loop: CASSELRISNQPQHF. The CDR3 nucleotides are TGTGCCAGCAGTGAACTGCGAATTAGCAATCAGCCCCAGCATTTT.

This clonotype appeared many times. The chain links TRBV27 to TRBJ2-7, with 7 nucleotides matching TRBD1. CDR3 length: 12 amino acids. Per the germline V gene, CDR1 is MNHEY and CDR2 is SMNVEV (reference sequence). The trim removed 6 bases at V and 7 bases at J, leaving 6 bases unmatched. The CDR3 sequence: CASRTQGWEQYF. DNA for the CDR3: TGTGCCAGCAGAACACAGGGGTGGGAGCAGTACTTC.

The CDR3, as DNA: TGCAGCGTTGAAAAAGGGGAAGGTGGCTACACCTTC. Its translation: CSVEKGEGGYTF. This chain links TRBV29-1 with TRBJ1-2; a weak D match, TRBD1 (5 bases). Germline V CDR1 and CDR2: SQVTM, ANQGSEA. This CDR3 has 12 amino acids. V lost 2 bases and J 7 bases, leaving 11 bases between the germline ends. The full variable domain, completed using reference TRBV29-1 and TRBJ1-2, is SAVISQKPSRDICQRGTSLTIQCQVDSQVTMMFWYRQQPGQSLTLIATANQGSEATYESGFVIDKFPISRPNLTFSTLTVSNMSPEDSSIYLCSVEKGEGGYTFGSGTRLTVV.

This clonotype was seen many times. The chain recombines TRBV7-2 with TRBJ2-7; TRBD1 matches 8 bases. V was pared by 8 bases and J by 4 bases, with 13 bases of the junction left unmatched. Per the germline V gene, CDR1 is SGHTA and CDR2 is FQGNSA. The CDR3 is made up of 15 amino acids. DNA for the CDR3: TGTGCCAGCCGCCGTTTCTCTGACAGGGGTTACGAGCAGTACTTC. Residues: CASRRFSDRGYEQYF.

This clonotype was seen many times. The V call is TRBV28, the J call TRBJ1-5, with a possible D match to TRBD1 (6 bases). The CDR3 sequence is 14 residues long. V was shortened by 6 bases and J by 7 bases, with 16 bases between the two germline ends. Germline assignment: CDR1 MDHEN and CDR2 SYDVKM. In DNA form, the CDR3 reads TGTGCCAGCAGCCTCCGGGACACGGGGCAGCCCCAGCATTTT. Its protein product is CASSLRDTGQPQHF.

This rearrangement joins TRBV7-8 to TRBJ2-1; D tentatively fits TRBD1 or TRBD2 (5 bases each). The CDR3 has 12 amino acids. Germline CDR1 and CDR2: SGHVS and FQNEAQ. V dropped 4 bases and J dropped 5 bases, with 6 bases sitting between them. In DNA form, the CDR3 reads TGTGCCAGCAGCTGGGGGAACAATGAGCAGTTCTTC. It translates to CASSWGNNEQFF.

In this sample, this clonotype turned up a few times. The J gene is TRBJ1-1, the V gene TRBV4-2, with a tentative D call TRBD1 (6 bases). V dropped 0 bases and J dropped 6 bases, with 11 bases sitting between them. Germline V gene lookup returns CDR1 LGHNA and CDR2 YNFKEQ. The CDR3 consists of 14 residues. The CDR3 nucleotides are TGTGCCAGCAGCCAAGAATGGGGGCAGTCTGAAGCTTTCTTT. Translated, it gives CASSQEWGQSEAFF.

Many counts were recorded for this clonotype. This sequence joins TRBV6-1 and TRBJ2-7; D perhaps matches TRBD2 (6 bases). Germline CDR1 MNHNS, CDR2 SASEGT. This CDR3 comprises 15 residues. Trimming pared 5 bases from V and 2 bases from J, leaving 16 bases between. CDR3 region: CASSYDGTSAYEQYF. The CDR3 DNA reads TGTGCCAGCAGTTACGATGGGACTTCCGCCTACGAGCAGTACTTC.